These T cell receptor beta chains were read from a single sample in a study of blood T cell repertoires in COVID-19. Data came from immunoSEQ multiplex PCR; TCRdb stores just in-frame clones and leaves some out. The data hold roughly 25,000 clones, with 72% observed a single time. Sequenced material: peripheral blood. The receptor source for this set is a woman aged 80 or over with acute or convalescent COVID-19. CDR3s include the opening cysteine and the closing phenylalanine or tryptophan. The D gene is left open where the match is weak. Size tells how often a clone was seen (once, few, many) or the class of an expanded clone, and some rows leave it out.

d_call	v_call	clone_size	j_call	cdr3_aa	cdr3_nt
NA	TRBV5-8	NA	TRBJ1-2	CASSLGTYGYTF	TGTGCCAGCAGCCTCGGGACTTATGGCTACACCTTC
NA	TRBV7-3	NA	TRBJ2-2	CASSTGNTGELFF	TGTGCCAGCAGCACAGGAAACACCGGGGAGCTGTTTTTT
TRBD1	TRBV9	NA	TRBJ2-6	CASSSSSGGSGANVLTF	TGTGCCAGCTCCTCCTCCTCAGGGGGCTCTGGGGCCAACGTCCTGACTTTC
NA	TRBV5-1	NA	TRBJ1-1	CASSPREGGNTEAFF	TGCGCCAGCAGCCCCCGGGAAGGGGGGAACACTGAAGCTTTCTTT
NA	TRBV2	NA	TRBJ1-1	CASSPDGRGGTEAFF	TGTGCCAGCAGTCCCGACGGGAGGGGAGGCACTGAAGCTTTCTTT
TRBD1	TRBV5-4	NA	TRBJ1-6	CASSPGGTVSYNSPLHF	TGTGCCAGCAGCCCGGGAGGGACAGTTTCCTATAATTCACCCCTCCACTTT
NA	TRBV19	NA	TRBJ2-6	CASSIGAGRSGANVLTF	TGTGCCAGTAGTATTGGGGCAGGGAGGTCTGGGGCCAACGTCCTGACTTTC
NA	TRBV4-1	few	TRBJ2-5	CASSQDERTQYF	TGCGCCAGCAGCCAAGATGAGCGGACCCAGTACTTC
NA	TRBV7-9	NA	TRBJ2-7	CASSLGGHSYEQYF	TGTGCCAGCAGCTTAGGGGGACATTCCTACGAGCAGTACTTC
TRBD1	TRBV30	NA	TRBJ2-7	CAWSVQGYEQYF	TGTGCCTGGAGTGTACAGGGGTACGAGCAGTACTTC
NA	TRBV12-3/TRBV12-4	NA	TRBJ2-1	CASSLARRGERFF	TGTGCCAGCAGTTTAGCGCGCAGGGGCGAGAGGTTCTTC
NA	TRBV21-1	NA	TRBJ2-1	CASSPLAAKQSSYNEQFF	TGTGCCAGCAGCCCTCTAGCGGCCAAGCAGAGCTCCTACAATGAGCAGTTCTTC
TRBD1	TRBV10-1	NA	TRBJ1-5	CASSLIGTPRPQGAQGSNQPQHF	TGCGCCAGCAGCCTCATAGGGACCCCGAGACCACAGGGGGCGCAAGGTTCCAATCAGCCCCAGCATTTT
TRBD2	TRBV7-2	NA	TRBJ2-5	CASSLGGSGGETQYF	TGTGCCAGCAGCTTAGGCGGTAGCGGGGGGGAGACCCAGTACTTC
NA	TRBV28	once	TRBJ1-6	CASSSTLLTAFSYNSPLHF	TGTGCCAGCAGTTCCACCCTCCTGACAGCCTTCTCCTATAATTCACCCCTCCACTTT
TRBD1	TRBV6-4	NA	TRBJ1-2	CASSDGRGQRYTF	TGTGCCAGCAGTGACGGTCGGGGACAGCGCTACACCTTC
NA	TRBV7-3	NA	TRBJ2-1	CASSSKTGLHNEQFF	TGTGCCAGCAGCTCCAAAACGGGACTTCACAATGAGCAGTTCTTC